This TCR beta chain was documented in a study of CD8 T cells in ankylosing spondylitis. General study results and limits: With a CD8+ phenotype, disease-linked clones were relatively rare in peripheral blood. There was a TCR beta motif, made of eight highly homologous variants, that appeared characteristic of ankylosing spondylitis blood. Clones tied to disease were said to be significantly enriched in matched ankylosing spondylitis synovial fluid.

The CDR3 consists of 14 residues. The germline CDR1 and CDR2 sequences are SGHDN and FVKESK. V gave up 1 base and J gave up 9 bases; unmatched junction bases: 5. This clonotype was counted a few times. The antigen remains undetermined. TCRdb fed the 5' RACE reads into MiXCR, producing one record per CDR3 protein. The top ten clones hold 7.8% of a sample with roughly 260,000 distinct CDR3 sequences, about 20% of them seen once. V is TRBV14 and J is TRBJ2-1; 8 bases are a match to TRBD2. Sequencing was carried out using blood, either unsorted or a sorted T cell fraction (not recorded which). This sequence originates from a male donor with ankylosing spondylitis or in good health (not recorded which). This CDR3 is CASSQGRTSFEQFF. In DNA form, the CDR3 reads TGTGCCAGCAGCCAAGGGCGGACTAGCTTTGAGCAGTTCTTC.